This T cell receptor beta chain derives from a study of graft-versus-host responses after intestinal transplantation. Across the study: Recipients got multivisceral, liver-intestinal, or isolated intestinal transplants. Anti-thymocyte globulin induction, then tacrolimus and steroids for around 3 years, went to all recipients.

The CDR3 is 15 amino acids. Losses at the gene ends were 8 bases for V and 1 base for J; bases not matched to a gene: 5. Germline values: CDR1 SGHAT, CDR2 FQNNGV. Using immunoSEQ multiplex PCR, the repertoire was profiled, and TCRdb retains in-frame clones only, with some absent. Of tens of thousands of clones in the sample, over 85% are singletons; the top ten hold about 0.5%. With respect to this clone: Its antigen is not identified.

Findings and limits, study-wide: Early HvG declines after transplant were associated with peak circulating GvH clone levels. The authors found GvH clones in recipient marrow, some appearing first in ileum or blood.

V usage is TRBV11-2 and J usage is TRBJ2-1; 10 nucleotides agree with TRBD2. Sequencing used unstimulated CD8+ T cells sorted from spleen or lymph node cells, obtained before intestinal transplant. The clonotype originates from a human donor who received an intestinal transplant. The CDR3 protein is CASSGLAESYNEQFF. The CDR3 DNA is TGTGCCAGCTCAGGACTAGCGGAATCCTACAATGAGCAGTTCTTC.